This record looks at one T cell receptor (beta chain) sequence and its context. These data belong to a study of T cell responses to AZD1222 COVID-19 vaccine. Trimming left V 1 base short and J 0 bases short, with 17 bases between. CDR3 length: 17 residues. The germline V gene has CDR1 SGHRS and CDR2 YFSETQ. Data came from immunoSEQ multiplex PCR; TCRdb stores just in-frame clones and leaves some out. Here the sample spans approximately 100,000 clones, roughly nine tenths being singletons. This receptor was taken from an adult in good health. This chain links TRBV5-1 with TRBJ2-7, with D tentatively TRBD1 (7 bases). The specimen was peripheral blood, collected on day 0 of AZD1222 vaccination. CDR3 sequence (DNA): TGCGCCAGCAGCTTGTGGGGAGGACAGGAAAGCTCCTACGAGCAGTACTTC. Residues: CASSLWGGQESSYEQYF.